Here is one T cell receptor beta chain with its context. Its matching antigen is unknown. These data are taken from a study of cytomegalovirus exposure and HLA in healthy donors. Study-wide results and caveats: When a later analysis compared HLA-associated TCR beta chains with equally common others, the HLA-associated chains turned out to be more clonally expanded and to have lower generation probabilities. Among CMV-associated TCR beta chains, most appeared HLA-restricted in a later analysis. Later analysis associated a missense DCLRE1C variant with TCR beta V- and J-gene trimming.

The CDR3 contains 13 residues. V gave up 6 bases and J gave up 7 bases, with 15 bases separating them. In germline, CDR1 is SGHAT, CDR2 FQDESV (reference sequence). The study ran its PCR with 60 Vbeta and 13 Jbeta primers. As handled by the study authors: Roughly 9.9 million shared chains were among the 80 million or so unique TCR beta chains that a later analysis counted. Using immunoSEQ multiplex PCR, the repertoire was profiled, and TCRdb retains in-frame clones only, with some absent. From that table come the V and J calls and clone size; the DNA was used to work out D and trimming. This table holds 100,000 to 150,000 clones, roughly 82% found once.

This receptor was taken from a woman between 40 and 50 years old in good health and CMV-seropositive. The rearrangement uses TRBV11-1 and TRBJ1-2; the D gene is possibly TRBD1 (6 bases). What was sequenced was PBMCs. This CDR3 is CASSYHRDGGYTF. The CDR3 coding sequence is TGTGCCAGCAGTTACCACAGGGACGGTGGCTACACCTTC.